Each of the 26 T cell receptor beta chains below was sequenced from the same sample in a study of shared clonotypes between healthy human individuals. The repertoire was sequenced with immunoSEQ multiplex PCR; TCRdb's copy has only in-frame clones and lacks some. The table has 400,000 to 500,000 clones, 79% seen once. The sequenced material came from PBMCs. The receptor set was obtained from a woman aged 40 to 50 in good health. Some clones in this sample may be carry-over from other donors' samples.

The chain links TRBV5-1 to TRBJ2-1; D gene unclear. V was clipped by 0 bases and J by 9 bases, with 10 bases between them. Germline V gene sequence: CDR1 SGHRS, CDR2 YFSETQ. CDR3 length: 13 residues. In nucleotides, the CDR3 is TGCGCCAGCAGCTTGGAGGTTGTTGGTGAGCAGTTCTTC. Amino acid sequence: CASSLEVVGEQFF.

As to this clone: Different DNA sequences within this sample yield the same CDR3. This rearrangement joins TRBV19 to TRBJ2-2; a possible D gene is TRBD2 (6 bases). V lost 5 bases to trimming and J lost 1 base, with 11 bases between them. CDR1 LNHDA and CDR2 SQIVND come from the germline V gene (reference sequence). CDR3 size: 15 residues. The CDR3 nucleotides are TGTGCCAGTAGTCGTTGGGGGGAGAACACCGGGGAGCTGTTTTTT. Amino acids: CASSRWGENTGELFF.

J is TRBJ2-3 and V is TRBV10-3; 7 bases map to TRBD2. The V gene's germline CDR1 is ENHRY and CDR2 SYGVKD. V shed 7 bases and J 4 bases; nucleotides not matched to a gene: 5. The CDR3 length is 13 residues. DNA of the CDR3: TGTGCCATCAAAGGGGAGGGTGCAGATACGCAGTATTTT. Translating it yields CAIKGEGADTQYF.

The chain is built from TRBV28 and TRBJ2-7; TRBD1 is a possible D gene (5 bases). Germline V gene sequence: CDR1 MDHEN, CDR2 SYDVKM. The CDR3 consists of 12 residues. V was pared by 6 bases and J by 4 bases, with 10 bases between. The CDR3 sequence is CASRSGWYEQYF. CDR3 coding DNA: TGTGCCAGCAGGTCAGGGTGGTACGAGCAGTACTTC. Full variable domain (outside the CDR3, taken from reference TRBV28 and TRBJ2-7): DVKVTQSSRYLVKRTGEKVFLECVQDMDHENMFWYRQDPGLGLRLIYFSYDVKMKEKGDIPEGYSVSREKKERFSLILESASTNQTSMYLCASRSGWYEQYFGPGTRLTVT.

The CDR3: CASSVQVSGTEAFF. The CDR3 nucleotides are TGTGCCAGCAGCGTCCAGGTTTCGGGGACTGAAGCTTTCTTT. This chain connects TRBV9 to TRBJ1-1; D unclear. Trimming left V 2 bases short and J 5 bases short, with 13 bases between. This CDR3 contains 14 residues. Per germline, CDR1 SGDLS and CDR2 YYNGEE.

V is TRBV11-2 and J is TRBJ2-7, with 8 bases matching TRBD1. The CDR3 is 18 amino acids. With 2 bases clipped from V and 4 bases from J, the junction kept 16 bases outside the gene matches. Germline-derived CDR1 and CDR2 are SGHAT and FQNNGV. The CDR3 sequence: CASSLTLGNHRGEYEQYF. The CDR3 nucleotides are TGTGCCAGCAGCTTAACCCTGGGGAATCACAGGGGGGAGTACGAGCAGTACTTC. Drawing the rest from reference TRBV11-2 and TRBJ2-7, the complete variable domain is EAGVAQSPRYKIIEKRQSVAFWCNPISGHATLYWYQQILGQGPKLLIQFQNNGVVDDSQLPKDRFSAERLKGVDSTLKIQPAKLEDSAVYLCASSLTLGNHRGEYEQYFGPGTRLTVT.

The chain carries TRBV6-1 and TRBJ2-6; D call uncertain. Looked up from germline, CDR1 is MNHNS and CDR2 is SASEGT. This CDR3 region has 16 residues. V was trimmed by 3 bases and J by 0 bases, leaving 9 bases between them. The CDR3 DNA reads as TGTGCCAGCAGTGAGCAGGTTCTCTCTGGGGCCAACGTCCTGACTTTC. It translates to CASSEQVLSGANVLTF.

The chain joins TRBV30 to TRBJ2-1; maybe TRBD2 (5 bases). V was trimmed by 0 bases and J by 2 bases, leaving 14 bases between them. Germline values: CDR1 GTSNPN, CDR2 SVGIG (reference sequence). This CDR3 has 16 residues. CDR3 region: CAWSVLSVRAYNEQFF. DNA for the CDR3: TGTGCCTGGAGTGTACTTAGCGTTCGTGCCTACAATGAGCAGTTCTTC.

The DNA for the CDR3 is TGTGCCAGCACGGGGAGGGCACCCTACGAGCAGTACTTC. Translated: CASTGRAPYEQYF. The chain carries TRBV28 and TRBJ2-7, with 7 bases identical to TRBD2. J was trimmed by 2 bases and V by 7 bases; bases with no gene match: 5. Germline V gene lookup returns CDR1 MDHEN and CDR2 SYDVKM. The CDR3 covers 13 residues.

V gene TRBV27 combines with J gene TRBJ2-5, with 9 bases fitting TRBD1. Germline values: CDR1 MNHEY, CDR2 SMNVEV (reference sequence). V dropped 5 bases and J dropped 5; count of bases not matched to a gene: 15. This CDR3 has 17 residues. The CDR3 DNA reads as TGTGCCAGCAGTCCAGGGACAGGGTGGTCCGGCGGGGAGACCCAGTACTTC. It translates to CASSPGTGWSGGETQYF.

The V call is TRBV19, the J call TRBJ1-5; D might be TRBD1 (5 bases). V lost 3 bases and J lost 5, with 14 bases in between. Germline V gene sequence: CDR1 LNHDA, CDR2 SQIVND (reference sequence). The CDR3 runs 15 residues. The CDR3 is CASSMRWGNDQPQHF. The DNA for the CDR3 is TGTGCCAGTAGTATGAGGTGGGGGAATGATCAGCCCCAGCATTTT.

CDR3: CASSFRLAPYEQYF. Here the CDR3 DNA reads TGTGCCAGCAGCTTTAGACTAGCGCCCTACGAGCAGTACTTC. V and J are TRBV4-2 and TRBJ2-7; TRBD2 matches at 8 bases. V was pared by 5 bases and J by 2 bases, with 5 bases of the junction left unmatched. The CDR3 is 14 amino acids. Germline V gives CDR1 LGHNA, CDR2 YNFKEQ.

This chain connects TRBV6-5 to TRBJ1-1; no definite D call. The V gene's germline CDR1 is MNHEY and CDR2 SVGAGI. This CDR3 is 13 amino acids long. The V end lost 0 bases, the J end lost 8 bases, and 10 bases lay between the germline ends. CDR3 protein: CASSYSWQTEAFF. The CDR3 coding sequence is TGTGCCAGCAGTTACTCGTGGCAGACGGAAGCTTTCTTT.

The chain uses TRBV13 and TRBJ2-6, with 7 bases matching TRBD2. CDR1 PRHDT and CDR2 FYEKMQ come from the germline V gene (reference sequence). The CDR3 runs to 14 residues. V was pared by 3 bases and J by 7 bases, with 3 bases of the junction left unmatched. CDR3: CASSLGGYANVLTF. The CDR3 DNA reads as TGTGCCAGCAGCTTGGGAGGGTACGCCAACGTCCTGACTTTC.

V gene TRBV7-9 combines with J gene TRBJ1-1, with D tentatively TRBD1 (5 bases). With 2 bases removed from V and 3 bases from J, the gap between germline ends came to 7 bases. The CDR3 extends over 13 amino acids. Germline V lookup: CDR1 SEHNR, CDR2 FQNEAQ (reference sequence). The CDR3 is CASSLRGDTEAFF. In DNA form, the CDR3 reads TGTGCCAGCAGCTTACGAGGGGACACTGAAGCTTTCTTT.

This clone was detected only once. The chain has TRBV29-1 and TRBJ2-5, with 7 positions matching TRBD1. J gave up 4 bases and V 3 bases, and 8 bases lay outside the gene matches. In germline, CDR1 is SQVTM, CDR2 ANQGSEA. This CDR3 has 14 amino acids. In DNA, the CDR3 is TGCAGCGTTGATCTGGGACAGAAAAGAGAGACCCAGTACTTC. This translates into CSVDLGQKRETQYF.

The chain has TRBV5-1 and TRBJ2-5, with D perhaps being TRBD1 or TRBD2 (6 bases each). CDR1 is SGHRS, CDR2 YFSETQ, per germline. Trimming took off 2 bases at V and 5 bases at J, with 13 bases between the two ends. The CDR3 runs 14 residues. The CDR3 nucleotides are TGCGCCAGCAGCTTCCCCCTAGGGGGGGAGACCCAGTACTTC. Amino acid sequence: CASSFPLGGETQYF. Drawing the rest from reference TRBV5-1 and TRBJ2-5, the complete variable domain is KAGVTQTPRYLIKTRGQQVTLSCSPISGHRSVSWYQQTPGQGLQFLFEYFSETQRNKGNFPGRFSGRQFSNSRSEMNVSTLELGDSALYLCASSFPLGGETQYFGPGTRLLVL.

This clone was seen more than once but under ten times. The rearrangement uses TRBV7-2 and TRBJ2-5; 10 bases agree with TRBD2. CDR1 and CDR2 from the germline V gene are SGHTA and FQGNSA. The ends lost 5 bases at V and 5 bases at J; junction bases unmatched: 11. The CDR3 spans 16 residues. The chain's CDR3 is CASSQGLAGVGETQYF. CDR3 in DNA: TGTGCCAGCAGCCAAGGCCTAGCGGGAGTTGGGGAGACCCAGTACTTC.

This sequence joins TRBV4-1 and TRBJ2-3; 13 bases are shared with TRBD2. The CDR3 has 17 residues. Germline CDR1 is MGHRA and CDR2 is YSYEKL. The V gene end was trimmed by 0 bases and the J gene end by 5 bases; junction bases not matched to a gene: 5. CDR3 bases: TGCGCCAGCAGCCAAGATAGCACTAGCGGGAGGGGAGATACGCAGTATTTT. This translates into CASSQDSTSGRGDTQYF.

This clone was seen more than once but under ten times. V gene TRBV4-3 combines with J gene TRBJ2-3; tentative D call: TRBD1 (6 bases). Trimming cost V 1 base and J 2 bases, with 13 bases left between them. The CDR3 consists of 16 residues. CDR1 and CDR2 (germline): LGHNA, YSLEER. Here the CDR3 reads CASSQGQELLTDTQYF. Written as DNA, the CDR3 is TGCGCCAGCAGCCAAGGACAGGAGCTTCTCACAGATACGCAGTATTTT.

With regard to this clone: A much larger clone lies one base from this, so it may be a read error. This CDR3 is also generated by other DNA sequences in the sample. The chain joins TRBV7-3 to TRBJ2-3; D ambiguous. The germline V gene has CDR1 SGHTA and CDR2 FQGTGA. V gave up 5 bases and J gave up 0 bases, with 9 bases separating them. The CDR3 consists of 14 residues. CDR3 DNA sequence: TGTGCCAGCAGCCCCGGTACTAGCACAGATACGCAGTATTTT. Translated, it gives CASSPGTSTDTQYF.

The CDR3 is CARSLVGLAGGQSSYEQYF. The CDR3 DNA reads TGTGCCAGAAGCTTGGTGGGTCTAGCGGGAGGCCAGAGCTCCTACGAGCAGTACTTC. The chain combines TRBV5-3 with TRBJ2-7; 11 bases agree with TRBD2. TRBV5-3 belongs to the ORF category, with a function that is uncertain. Trimming removed 0 bases from V and 0 bases from J; junction bases left unmatched: 11. This CDR3 region has 19 residues.

The chain recombines TRBV7-9 with TRBJ1-4; TRBD1 matches 10 bases. V shed 5 bases, J shed 5 bases, and the junction held 5 bases outside the gene matches. This CDR3 is built from 15 residues. CDR1 and CDR2 (germline): SEHNR, FQNEAQ (reference sequence). The CDR3 is CASSARTGGNEKLFF. DNA of the CDR3: TGTGCCAGCAGCGCGCGGACAGGGGGGAATGAAAAACTGTTTTTT.

The gene calls are TRBV9 and TRBJ2-3; TRBD2 agrees at 13 bases. CDR3 length: 16 amino acids. J was trimmed by 4 bases and V by 4 bases; bases with no gene match: 6. CDR1 and CDR2 (germline): SGDLS, YYNGEE. The chain's CDR3 is CASSPGLAGESDTQYF. DNA of the CDR3: TGTGCCAGCAGCCCCGGACTAGCGGGAGAGTCAGATACGCAGTATTTT. The variable domain in full, completed from reference TRBV9 and TRBJ2-3, reads DSGVTQTPKHLITATGQRVTLRCSPRSGDLSVYWYQQSLDQGLQFLIQYYNGEERAKGNILERFSAQQFPDLHSELNLSSLELGDSALYFCASSPGLAGESDTQYFGPGTRLTVL.

This chain uses TRBV11-2 with TRBJ2-1; D not resolved. The CDR3 is 14 residues long. Trimming removed 8 bases from V and 3 bases from J, with 14 bases in between. Germline V lookup: CDR1 SGHAT, CDR2 FQNNGV. The CDR3 here is CASRRIPHYNEQFF. DNA of the CDR3: TGTGCCAGCCGCCGGATTCCACACTACAATGAGCAGTTCTTC.

For the CDR3, the DNA is TGTGCCAGCAGTGAATACGCTGCCATCTATGGCTACACCTTC. This encodes CASSEYAAIYGYTF. The chain carries TRBV2 and TRBJ1-2; D gene uncertain. CDR1 SNHLY and CDR2 FYNNEI come from the germline V gene. Trimming removed 2 bases at V and 4 bases at J, with 11 bases between. The CDR3 runs to 14 residues. Complete variable domain (other parts from reference TRBV2 and TRBJ1-2): EPEVTQTPSHQVTQMGQEVILRCVPISNHLYFYWYRQILGQKVEFLVSFYNNEISEKSEIFDDQFSVERPDGSNFTLKIRSTKLEDSAMYFCASSEYAAIYGYTFGSGTRLTVV.